The source of this T cell receptor beta chain is a study of T cell changes during pregnancy in multiple sclerosis. V was shortened by 7 bases and J by 7 bases, with 16 bases between the two germline ends. This CDR3 has 13 residues. Germline V gene sequence: CDR1 SNHLY, CDR2 FYNNEI. Sequencing was performed with immunoSEQ multiplex PCR; in TCRdb, only in-frame clones are kept and a portion is missing. The sample gives 30,000 to 35,000 clones, 85% to 90% of which show up once; about 0.74% is in the top ten. The V and J genes are TRBV2 and TRBJ1-2; unclear D gene. Sample: CD4+ T cells from peripheral blood mononuclear cells, taken in the first trimester of pregnancy. The receptor's source is a female donor in good health, enrolled as a control in a pregnancy study. CDR3 amino acids: CASIDGGISGYTF. The CDR3 DNA follows: TGTGCCAGCATAGATGGAGGAATCTCTGGCTACACCTTC.